The T cell receptor beta chain described here comes from a study of neurological immune-mediated disorders. General study points: Phylogenetic grouping assigned the repertoires of 18 of 34 multiple sclerosis patients to a single cluster of related CDR3 sequences. This cluster may be a repertoire-level signature. Multiple sclerosis, the disease with the least TCR clonal expansion, fell below healthy controls, whereas HTLV-1-associated myelopathy showed the most.

This clonotype was picked up many times. Its antigen is not known. Preparation of the unsorted libraries drew on 2 million PBMCs stored at -80 C. The method for making cDNA was 5'RACE, and it used 10-nucleotide random UMIs. TCRdb re-called the 5' RACE reads with MiXCR, one entry per CDR3 protein. The data contain some 120,000 distinct CDR3 sequences, about 3.2% of them singletons. Sequencing used PBMCs. The TCR sequence derives from a woman aged 25 to 39 with multiple sclerosis.

CDR3 amino acids: CAISEGTLNTEAFF. In nucleotides, the CDR3 is TGTGCCATCAGTGAAGGGACTTTGAACACTGAAGCTTTCTTT. The chain employs TRBV10-3 and TRBJ1-1; maybe TRBD1 (5 bases). The CDR3 runs 14 residues. Per germline, CDR1 ENHRY and CDR2 SYGVKD. The ends were cut back, 3 bases at V and 0 bases at J, with 8 bases in the middle.